Each of the 20 T cell receptor beta chains below was sequenced from the same sample in a study of shared clonotypes between healthy human individuals (dated by TCRdb to 2019 to 2021). Library method: the immunoSEQ multiplex PCR assay. In TCRdb, the immuneACCESS table is reduced to in-frame sequences with V and J assigned. These tables do not hold every clone; where another copy was compared, an unresolved V gene accounts for under half, and the others remain unexplained. The sample table records about 2.4 million clones; roughly 93% of these occur just once. The top ten constitute approximately 0.36% of the sample. Sequenced input: naive CD4+ T cells from PBMCs. The cell subset or site label on this specimen signifies: CD45RA+ positively selected. The receptors were gathered from a young man in good health. Some clones in this sample may be carry-over from other donors' samples.

The V and J genes are TRBV19 and TRBJ2-7; no clear D. This CDR3 contains 12 residues. Germline-derived CDR1 and CDR2 are LNHDA and SQIVND (reference sequence). V was shortened by 3 bases and J by 7 bases, with 10 bases between the two germline ends. DNA for the CDR3: TGTGCCAGTAGTATCCAGAAGGGTGAGCAGTACTTC. Encoded protein: CASSIQKGEQYF.

This chain links TRBV7-2 with TRBJ2-7, with 9 nucleotides matching TRBD2. Trimming took 2 bases from V and 0 from J; bases not matched to a gene: 5. Per the germline V gene, CDR1 is SGHTA and CDR2 is FQGNSA. The CDR3 is made up of 16 amino acids. The CDR3 sequence: CASSLFPSGVSYEQYF. Written as DNA, the CDR3 is TGTGCCAGCAGCTTATTCCCTAGCGGGGTCTCCTACGAGCAGTACTTC. Looking up the rest from reference TRBV7-2 and TRBJ2-7 gives the full variable domain: GAGVSQSPSNKVTEKGKDVELRCDPISGHTALYWYRQSLGQGLEFLIYFQGNSAPDKSGLPSDRFSAERTGGSVSTLTIQRTQQEDSAVYLCASSLFPSGVSYEQYFGPGTRLTVT.

The chain recombines TRBV7-2 with TRBJ2-7, with 8 positions matching TRBD2. The V segment lost 5 bases and the J segment 1 base; nucleotides outside the gene matches: 4. CDR3 size: 14 residues. CDR1 is SGHTA, CDR2 FQGNSA, per germline. This CDR3 is CASSRAGVSYEQYF. For the CDR3, the DNA is TGTGCCAGCAGCCGAGCGGGAGTATCCTACGAGCAGTACTTC.

This clone was counted a single time. CDR3 sequence reads: CASSLGISAGQYF. DNA for the CDR3: TGTGCCAGCAGTTTGGGCATCTCTGCAGGGCAGTACTTC. The chain employs TRBV28 and TRBJ2-7; D gene uncertain. Germline V gene data show CDR1 as MDHEN and CDR2 as SYDVKM. The CDR3 consists of 13 residues. V lost 3 bases, J lost 9 bases, and 15 bases lay in between.

The chain couples TRBV30 to TRBJ2-1; 11 bases fit TRBD2. Looked up from germline, CDR1 is GTSNPN and CDR2 is SVGIG (reference sequence). J was trimmed by 3 bases and V by 4 bases; bases with no gene match: 5. The CDR3 totals 15 residues. The CDR3 loop reads CAWIAGTSGYNEQFF. The CDR3 DNA reads TGTGCCTGGATAGCGGGGACTAGCGGCTACAATGAGCAGTTCTTC.

As concerns this clone: Other DNA sequences in the sample encode the same CDR3. The genes are TRBV20-1 and TRBJ2-7; no firm D call. Germline V lookup: CDR1 DFQATT, CDR2 SNEGSKA (reference sequence). This CDR3 has 11 amino acids. Trimming took off 6 bases at V and 3 bases at J, with 9 bases between the two ends. In nucleotides, the CDR3 is TGCAGTGCCAGATCCCTCTACGAGCAGTACTTC. Its protein product is CSARSLYEQYF.

This chain uses TRBV2 with TRBJ1-1; 7 nucleotides line up with TRBD1. Germline trimming cut 3 bases from V and 4 bases from J; bases unmatched to any gene: 8. Germline V gene sequence: CDR1 SNHLY, CDR2 FYNNEI. The CDR3 has 15 amino acids. The DNA of the CDR3 is TGTGCCAGCAGTGACCCCCGGCAGGGGGGCACTGAAGCTTTCTTT. Translation: CASSDPRQGGTEAFF.

The CDR3 reads CASSQAGGLAGPPRNNEQFF. The DNA of the CDR3 is TGCGCCAGCAGCCAAGCCGGCGGACTAGCGGGACCCCCGAGGAACAATGAGCAGTTCTTC. The gene calls are TRBV4-1 and TRBJ2-1; 12 bases are shared with TRBD2. Germline V gene lookup returns CDR1 MGHRA and CDR2 YSYEKL. The V segment lost 1 base and the J segment 5 bases; nucleotides outside the gene matches: 15. This CDR3 has 20 amino acids.

V gene TRBV7-3 combines with J gene TRBJ2-3; TRBD1 matches at 8 bases. Germline CDR1 is SGHTA and CDR2 is FQGTGA. The CDR3 extends over 14 amino acids. V was pared by 6 bases and J by 4 bases, with 6 bases of the junction left unmatched. In nucleotides, the CDR3 is TGTGCCAGCAGTCGGACAGGGATTGCAGATACGCAGTATTTT. Translation: CASSRTGIADTQYF.

The chain links TRBV6-5 to TRBJ2-7; D ambiguous. V gave up 0 bases and J gave up 4 bases, with 13 bases separating them. CDR3 length: 15 residues. Germline CDR1 is MNHEY and CDR2 is SVGAGI. The CDR3 here is CASSYSSKNRYEQYF. CDR3 DNA: TGTGCCAGCAGTTACTCGAGTAAAAATAGGTACGAGCAGTACTTC.

The chain carries TRBV28 and TRBJ1-1, with TRBD1 as a possible D gene (5 bases). The germline gives CDR1 MDHEN, CDR2 SYDVKM. The V and J ends lost 6 bases and 11 bases respectively, with 19 bases between them. CDR3 length: 13 residues. This CDR3 reads CASRDQGYGGAFF. The CDR3 region has the DNA TGTGCCAGCAGAGATCAGGGATATGGGGGTGCTTTCTTT.

The rearrangement joins TRBV5-1 to TRBJ2-1; TRBD2 aligns across 8 bases. The J segment lost 5 bases and the V segment lost 2 bases, leaving 3 bases of the junction unmatched. The CDR3 runs 14 residues. Looked up from germline, CDR1 is SGHRS and CDR2 is YFSETQ. CDR3 amino acids: CASSFRAGDNEQFF. The CDR3 DNA reads TGCGCCAGCAGCTTCCGAGCGGGAGACAATGAGCAGTTCTTC.

The gene calls are TRBV2 and TRBJ2-1, with 7 bases that match TRBD1. The CDR3 has 17 amino acids. Per germline, CDR1 SNHLY and CDR2 FYNNEI. With V trimmed by 1 base and J by 11 bases, 17 bases remained unmatched. The CDR3 bases are TGTGCCAGCAGTGAAGACAGGGGTCTAGCCATGGATAGGAAGCAGTTCTTC. The encoded protein is CASSEDRGLAMDRKQFF.

The J gene is TRBJ2-7, the V gene TRBV6-1; D might be TRBD2 (5 bases). V shed 2 bases and J shed 7 bases, with 9 bases lying between them. The CDR3 is 12 amino acids. CDR1 MNHNS and CDR2 SASEGT come from the germline V gene. CDR3 residues: CASSELPGEQYF. The CDR3 DNA reads TGTGCCAGCAGTGAACTTCCGGGGGAGCAGTACTTC.

This chain links TRBV6-1 with TRBJ1-2; 8 positions match TRBD1. This CDR3 contains 15 residues. V lost 7 bases, J lost 3 bases, and 10 bases stayed unmatched. CDR1 is MNHNS, CDR2 SASEGT, per germline. The CDR3 sequence: CASTAWATGDYGYTF. CDR3 DNA: TGTGCCAGCACCGCATGGGCGACAGGGGACTATGGCTACACCTTC.

The CDR3 loop is CASSPDGANYGYTF. As DNA, the CDR3 is TGTGCCAGCAGCCCGGACGGAGCTAACTATGGCTACACCTTC. This chain connects TRBV5-6 to TRBJ1-2; D is unresolved. There are 14 residues in the CDR3. V lost 4 bases, J lost 0 bases, and 10 bases lay in between. Germline V gene lookup returns CDR1 SGHDT and CDR2 YYEEEE.

V gene TRBV4-3 combines with J gene TRBJ2-2; perhaps TRBD1 as D (7 bases). Germline V gene lookup returns CDR1 LGHNA and CDR2 YSLEER. The V end was cut by 2 bases, the J end by 6 bases, with 22 bases between. The CDR3 length is 18 residues. CDR3 nucleotide sequence: TGCGCCAGCAGCCAACGCGGGACAGAGAGGGGTATCCCCGGGGAGCTGTTTTTT. Translated, it gives CASSQRGTERGIPGELFF.

CDR3 DNA sequence: TGTGCCAGCAGCTCGGATCCGGGCACTGAAGCTTTCTTT. It codes for CASSSDPGTEAFF. The chain links TRBV7-3 to TRBJ1-1; D is unresolved. CDR1 SGHTA and CDR2 FQGTGA come from the germline V gene. The CDR3 totals 13 residues. Trimming stripped 4 bases from V and 4 bases from J, with 10 bases between.

The chain carries TRBV28 and TRBJ1-2; D ambiguous. CDR1 is MDHEN and CDR2 is SYDVKM in the germline V gene. Trimming removed 4 bases at V and 2 bases at J, with 11 bases between. The CDR3 has 14 residues. CDR3: CASSYLIGNYGYTF. The CDR3 coding sequence is TGTGCCAGCAGTTACCTCATAGGAAACTATGGCTACACCTTC.

V usage is TRBV5-4 and J usage is TRBJ2-3; D unresolved. Trimming pared 5 bases from V and 2 bases from J, leaving 9 bases between. Germline values: CDR1 SGHNT, CDR2 YYREEE (reference sequence). The CDR3 totals 13 residues. CDR3 in DNA: TGTGCCAGCAGGAATCAAGACACAGATACGCAGTATTTT. It is translated as CASRNQDTDTQYF. Full variable domain (rest looked up from reference TRBV5-4 and TRBJ2-3): ETGVTQSPTHLIKTRGQQVTLRCSSQSGHNTVSWYQQALGQGPQFIFQYYREEENGRGNFPPRFSGLQFPNYSSELNVNALELDDSALYLCASRNQDTDTQYFGPGTRLTVL.